The clone carrying this T cell receptor (beta chain) came up many times. The antigen is unknown. CDR3 size: 15 residues. Trimming cost V 0 bases and J 6 bases; bases outside gene matches: 8. CDR1 is SGHVS and CDR2 is FQNEAQ in the germline V gene. From RNA transcripts, TCR beta CDR3 regions were amplified. The HTBI primer set was used in a first-round RT-PCR of the TCR CDR3. One entry per CDR3 protein, called by TCRdb with MiXCR from the multiplex PCR reads. The repertoire holds over 500,000 distinct CDR3 sequences, with 46% as singletons. These data are taken from a study of T cells in Graves' hyperthyroidism and ophthalmopathy. Study-wide points: Most thyroid-expanded clonotypes above 0.001 were also found in blood. Ophthalmopathy could be told apart from stable hyperthyroidism with a 13 V-J model.

In making diagnoses, clinical symptoms, serum thyroxine and TRAb, thyroid ultrasound and orbital computed tomography were all used. Input material: peripheral blood or thyroid tissue (not recorded which). This receptor was taken from an adult woman with Graves' disease, either hyperthyroidism or ophthalmopathy (not recorded which). The J gene is TRBJ2-7, the V gene TRBV7-8; 7 nucleotides align to TRBD2. CDR3: CASSLARLAEGEQYF. CDR3 nucleotide sequence: TGTGCCAGCAGCTTAGCGCGACTAGCCGAGGGCGAGCAGTACTTC.